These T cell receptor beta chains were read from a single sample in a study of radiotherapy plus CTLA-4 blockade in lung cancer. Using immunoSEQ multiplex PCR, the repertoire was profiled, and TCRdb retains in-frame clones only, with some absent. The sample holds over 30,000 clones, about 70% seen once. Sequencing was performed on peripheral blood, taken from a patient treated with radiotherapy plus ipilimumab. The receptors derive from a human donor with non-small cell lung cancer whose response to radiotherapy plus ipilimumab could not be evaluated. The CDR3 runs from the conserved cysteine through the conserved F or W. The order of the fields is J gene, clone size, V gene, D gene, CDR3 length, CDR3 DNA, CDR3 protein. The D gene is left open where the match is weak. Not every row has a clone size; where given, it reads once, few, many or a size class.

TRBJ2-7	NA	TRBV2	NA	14	TGTGCCACCGACCCTACAGGGAATCGGCGCGAGCAGTACTTC	CATDPTGNRREQYF
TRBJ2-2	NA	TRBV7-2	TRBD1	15	TGTGCCAGCAGACCCACAGGGGGCAACACCGGGGAGCTGTTTTTT	CASRPTGGNTGELFF
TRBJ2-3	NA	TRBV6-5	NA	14	TGTGCCAGCAGTTACTCGGACAGTAGAGATACGCAGTATTTT	CASSYSDSRDTQYF
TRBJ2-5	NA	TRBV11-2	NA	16	TGTGCCAGCAGCCCCGTCGGGCGGGCGGAAGTGGAGACCCAGTACTTC	CASSPVGRAEVETQYF
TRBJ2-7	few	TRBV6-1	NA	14	TGTGCCAGCAGTGAACGAACCGGGTCCTACGAGCAGTACTTC	CASSERTGSYEQYF
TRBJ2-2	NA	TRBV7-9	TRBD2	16	TGTGCCAGCAGCCGATTACTAGCGGGAGGAACCGGGGAGCTGTTTTTT	CASSRLLAGGTGELFF
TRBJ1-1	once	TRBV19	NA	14	TGTGCCAGTAGTAGGAGGGGCGATGGGACTGAAGCTTTCTTT	CASSRRGDGTEAFF
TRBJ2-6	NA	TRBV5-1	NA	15	TGCGCCAGCAGCATCCCCCAATCTGGGGCCAACGTCCTGACTTTC	CASSIPQSGANVLTF
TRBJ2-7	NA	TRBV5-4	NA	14	TGTGCCAGCAGCACGCAGGGGTTCCGCTACGAGCAGTACTTC	CASSTQGFRYEQYF
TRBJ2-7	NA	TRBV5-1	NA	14	TGCGCCAGCAGACCCGGGATTTCCCCCCTCGAGCAGTACTTC	CASRPGISPLEQYF
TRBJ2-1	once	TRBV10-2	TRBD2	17	TGCGCCAGCAGTAATCTAGCGGGGTGGGGCTCCTACAATGAGCAGTTCTTC	CASSNLAGWGSYNEQFF
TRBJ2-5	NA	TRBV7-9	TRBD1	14	TGTGCCAGCAGGAGGGACAGGGCGGGAGAGACCCAGTACTTC	CASRRDRAGETQYF
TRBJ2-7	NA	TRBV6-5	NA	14	TGTGCCAGCGAATCGACGGGAGCTTCCTACGAGCAGTACTTC	CASESTGASYEQYF
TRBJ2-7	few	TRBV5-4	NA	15	TGTGCCAGCAGCCCGGGACTGACGTCTACCTACGAGCAGTACTTC	CASSPGLTSTYEQYF
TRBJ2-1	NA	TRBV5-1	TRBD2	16	TGCGCCAGCAGCTTGGTAGCGGGAGGTGGCCACAATGAGCAGTTCTTC	CASSLVAGGGHNEQFF
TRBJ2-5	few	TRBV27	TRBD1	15	TGTGCCAGCAGTTCCGGGACAGGGGGCGTAGAGACCCAGTACTTC	CASSSGTGGVETQYF
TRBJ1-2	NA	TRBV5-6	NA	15	TGTGCCAGCAGCCCGAGAGCAGGGGCTGACTATGGCTACACCTTC	CASSPRAGADYGYTF
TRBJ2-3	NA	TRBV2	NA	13	TGTGCCAGCAACAGGGACCACACAGATACGCAGTATTTT	CASNRDHTDTQYF
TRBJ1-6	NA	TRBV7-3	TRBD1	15	TGTGCCAGCAGTCTTAGGGGGCAGGGTAATTCACCCCTCCACTTT	CASSLRGQGNSPLHF
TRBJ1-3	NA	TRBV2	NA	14	TGTGCCAGCAGTGAACGCGGGGGCTGGAACACCATATATTTT	CASSERGGWNTIYF
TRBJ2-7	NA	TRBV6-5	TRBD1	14	TGTGCCAGCAGTGCGCGGACAGGGTTCGACGAGCAGTACTTC	CASSARTGFDEQYF
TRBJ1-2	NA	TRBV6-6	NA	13	TGTGCCAGCATCTCCGGGAACGACTATGGCTACACCTTC	CASISGNDYGYTF
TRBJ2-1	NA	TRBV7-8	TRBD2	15	TGTGCCAGCAGCTTAGCAACGGGGGGTTACAATGAGCAGTTCTTC	CASSLATGGYNEQFF
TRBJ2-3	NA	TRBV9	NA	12	TGTGCCAGCAGCCCCCGGGCAGATACGCAGTATTTT	CASSPRADTQYF
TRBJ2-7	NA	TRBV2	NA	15	TGTGCCAGCAGTGTCGCCCCCAGGGACTCCTACGAGCAGTACTTC	CASSVAPRDSYEQYF
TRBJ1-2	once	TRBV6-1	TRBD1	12	TGTGCCAGCGGGACAGCGTATAAAGGCTACACCTTC	CASGTAYKGYTF
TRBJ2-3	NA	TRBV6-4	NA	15	TGTGCCAGCAGTGAGGGGGGTTTGAGCACAGATACGCAGTATTTT	CASSEGGLSTDTQYF
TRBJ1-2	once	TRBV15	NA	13	TGTGCCACCAGCAGAGAAGGGGGTAATGGCTACACCTTC	CATSREGGNGYTF
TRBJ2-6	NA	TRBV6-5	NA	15	TGTGCCAGCAGTGTAGAAATCACTGGGGCCAACGTCCTGACTTTC	CASSVEITGANVLTF
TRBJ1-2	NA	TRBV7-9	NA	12	TGTGCCAGCAGCACAACTAACTATGGCTACACCTTC	CASSTTNYGYTF
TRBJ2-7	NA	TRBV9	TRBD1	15	TGTGCCAGCAGCGTCGGACAGGGGGAATACTACGAGCAGTACTTC	CASSVGQGEYYEQYF
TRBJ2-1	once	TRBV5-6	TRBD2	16	TGTGCCAGCAGCTTGGTTGGTACTAGCGGGAGAAATGAGCAGTTCTTC	CASSLVGTSGRNEQFF
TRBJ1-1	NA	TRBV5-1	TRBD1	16	TGCGCCAGCAGCTTGGGCAGGGGGAGTCTGAACACTGAAGCTTTCTTT	CASSLGRGSLNTEAFF
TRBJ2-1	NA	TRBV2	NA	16	TGTGCCAGCAGTGATTTCCGGACTATGAAAATCAATGAGCAGTTCTTC	CASSDFRTMKINEQFF
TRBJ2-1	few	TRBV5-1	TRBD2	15	TGCGCCAGCAGCTTAAGCCTAGCGGGAGGGAATGAGCAGTTCTTC	CASSLSLAGGNEQFF
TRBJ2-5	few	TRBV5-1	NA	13	TGCGCCAGCACTCTAAATAGCCGGGAGACCCAGTACTTC	CASTLNSRETQYF
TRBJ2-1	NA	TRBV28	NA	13	TGTGCCAGCAGGCGGACAGAGTACAATGAGCAGTTCTTC	CASRRTEYNEQFF
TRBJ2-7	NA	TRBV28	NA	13	TGTGCCAGCAGTTTCCCAACCAGGGGCCCGATGTACTTC	CASSFPTRGPMYF
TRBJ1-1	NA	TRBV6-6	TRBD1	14	TGTGCCAGCAGTTCGGACAGGGCAAACACTGAAGCTTTCTTT	CASSSDRANTEAFF
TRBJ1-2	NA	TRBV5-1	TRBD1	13	TGCGCCAGCTCTAACGGACAGGGATACGGCTACACCTTC	CASSNGQGYGYTF
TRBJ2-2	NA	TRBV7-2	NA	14	TGTGCCAGCAGCTTCTCAGGGGATACCGGGGAGCTGTTTTTT	CASSFSGDTGELFF
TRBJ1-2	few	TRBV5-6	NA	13	TGTGCCAGCAGCTTGTGGCAGGGCTATGGCTACACCTTC	CASSLWQGYGYTF
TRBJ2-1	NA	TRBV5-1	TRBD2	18	TGCGCCAGCAGCTTAGTACCTCCTGGGACTAGCGGGAACAATGAGCAGTTCTTC	CASSLVPPGTSGNNEQFF
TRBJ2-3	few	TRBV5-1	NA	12	TGCGCCAGCAGCTTGTACACAGATACGCAGTATTTT	CASSLYTDTQYF
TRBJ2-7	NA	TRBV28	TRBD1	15	TGTGCCAGCGGAGGACGCGGCAGGGGGCTCTACGAGCAGTACTTC	CASGGRGRGLYEQYF
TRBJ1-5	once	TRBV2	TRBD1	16	TGTGCCAGCCGATCCACGACAGGGGGCAGAGGAACGCCCCAGCATTTT	CASRSTTGGRGTPQHF
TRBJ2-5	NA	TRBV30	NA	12	TGTGCCTGGAGTGTCTTTAAAGAGACCCAGTACTTC	CAWSVFKETQYF
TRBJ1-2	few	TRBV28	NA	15	TGTGCCAGCAACCTTGTACGGACAGCGAGCTATGGCTACACCTTC	CASNLVRTASYGYTF
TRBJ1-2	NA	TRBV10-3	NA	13	TGTGCCATCAGTGAGTCCGGGTACTATGGCTACACCTTC	CAISESGYYGYTF
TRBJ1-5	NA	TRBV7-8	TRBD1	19	TGTGCCAGCAGCTTAGCTGGGGGACAGGGGGGTTTAAACCATCAGCCCCAGCATTTT	CASSLAGGQGGLNHQPQHF
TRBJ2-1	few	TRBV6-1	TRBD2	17	TGTGCCAGCAGTGGAATTCCGGGGACTAGCGGCGACAATGAGCAGTTCTTC	CASSGIPGTSGDNEQFF
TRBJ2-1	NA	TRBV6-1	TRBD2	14	TGTGCCAGCAGTTTCGCCGGGACTACCAATGAGCAGTTCTTC	CASSFAGTTNEQFF
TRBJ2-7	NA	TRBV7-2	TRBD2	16	TGTGCCAGCAGCTTAGAAGTGGGACTAGCGACCTACGAGCAGTACTTC	CASSLEVGLATYEQYF
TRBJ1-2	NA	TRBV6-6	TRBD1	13	TGTGCCAGCAGTCCGGACAGGGTCTATGGCTACACCTTC	CASSPDRVYGYTF
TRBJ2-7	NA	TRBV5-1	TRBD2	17	TGCGCCAGCAGCTTAGGGACTAGCCCCAATCCTGCCTACGAGCAGTACTTC	CASSLGTSPNPAYEQYF
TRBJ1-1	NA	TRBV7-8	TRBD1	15	TGTGCCAGCAGCGTAGACACGGGACGACAGGGTGAAGCTTTCTTT	CASSVDTGRQGEAFF
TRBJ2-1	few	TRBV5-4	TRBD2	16	TGTGCCAGCAGCTTCCGCAGCGGGAGCTCCTACAATGAGCAGTTCTTC	CASSFRSGSSYNEQFF